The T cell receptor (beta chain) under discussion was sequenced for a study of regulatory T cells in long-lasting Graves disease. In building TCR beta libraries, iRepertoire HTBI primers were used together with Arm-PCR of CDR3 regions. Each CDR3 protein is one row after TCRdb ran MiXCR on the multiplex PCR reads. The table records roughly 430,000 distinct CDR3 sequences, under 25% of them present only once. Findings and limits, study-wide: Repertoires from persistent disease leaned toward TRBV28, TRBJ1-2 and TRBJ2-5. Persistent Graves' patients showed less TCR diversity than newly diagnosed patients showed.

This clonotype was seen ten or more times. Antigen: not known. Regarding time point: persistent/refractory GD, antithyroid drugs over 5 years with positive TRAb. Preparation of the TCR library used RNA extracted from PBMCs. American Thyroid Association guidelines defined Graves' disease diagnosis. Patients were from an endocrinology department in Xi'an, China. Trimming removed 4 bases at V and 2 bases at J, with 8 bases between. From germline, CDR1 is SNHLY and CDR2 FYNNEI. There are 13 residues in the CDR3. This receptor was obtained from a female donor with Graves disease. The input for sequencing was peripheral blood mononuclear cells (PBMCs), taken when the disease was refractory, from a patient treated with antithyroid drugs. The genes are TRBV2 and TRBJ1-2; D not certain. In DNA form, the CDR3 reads TGTGCCAGCAGTGCCGGGGAAAACTATGGCTACACCTTC. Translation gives CASSAGENYGYTF.